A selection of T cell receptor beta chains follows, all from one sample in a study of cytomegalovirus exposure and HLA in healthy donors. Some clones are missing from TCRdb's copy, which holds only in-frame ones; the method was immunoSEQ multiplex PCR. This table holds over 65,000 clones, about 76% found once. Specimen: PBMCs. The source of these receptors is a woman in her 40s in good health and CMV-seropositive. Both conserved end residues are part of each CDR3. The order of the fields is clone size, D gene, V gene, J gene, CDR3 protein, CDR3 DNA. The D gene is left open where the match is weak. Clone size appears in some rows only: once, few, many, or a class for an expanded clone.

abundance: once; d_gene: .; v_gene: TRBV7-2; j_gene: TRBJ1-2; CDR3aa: CASSLGGGYGYTF; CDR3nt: TGTGCCAGCAGCTTAGGAGGGGGCTATGGCTACACCTTC
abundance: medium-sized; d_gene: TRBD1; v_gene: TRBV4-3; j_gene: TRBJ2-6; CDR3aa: CASSQGQGSGANVLTF; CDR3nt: TGCGCCAGCAGCCAAGGACAGGGCTCTGGGGCCAACGTCCTGACTTTC
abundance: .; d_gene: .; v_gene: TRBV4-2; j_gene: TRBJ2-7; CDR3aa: CASSQRGGTSYEQYF; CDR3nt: TGTGCCAGCAGCCAGAGGGGGGGTACATCCTACGAGCAGTACTTC
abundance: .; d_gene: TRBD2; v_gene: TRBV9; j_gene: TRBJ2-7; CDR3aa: CASTSGSHNSYEQYF; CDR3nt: TGTGCCAGCACAAGCGGGAGCCACAATTCCTACGAGCAGTACTTC
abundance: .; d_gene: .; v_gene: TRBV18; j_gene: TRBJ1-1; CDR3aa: CASSLQGRGNTEAFF; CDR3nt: TGTGCCAGCTCACTCCAGGGCAGGGGGAACACTGAAGCTTTCTTT
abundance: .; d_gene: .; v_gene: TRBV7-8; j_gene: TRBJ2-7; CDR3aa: CASTTDNYEQYF; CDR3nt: TGTGCCAGCACCACAGACAACTACGAGCAGTACTTC
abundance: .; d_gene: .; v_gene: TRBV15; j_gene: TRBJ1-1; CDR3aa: CATSSRGAGEGDTEAFF; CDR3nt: TGTGCCACCAGCTCAAGGGGGGCGGGGGAGGGGGACACTGAAGCTTTCTTT
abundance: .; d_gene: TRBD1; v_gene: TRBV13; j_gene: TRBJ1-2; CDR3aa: CASSPPGQGAWGYTF; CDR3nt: TGTGCCAGCAGCCCGCCGGGACAGGGGGCGTGGGGCTACACCTTC
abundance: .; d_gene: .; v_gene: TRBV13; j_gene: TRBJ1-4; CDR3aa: CASSFTSTNEKLFF; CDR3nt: TGTGCCAGCAGCTTCACATCAACTAATGAAAAACTGTTTTTT
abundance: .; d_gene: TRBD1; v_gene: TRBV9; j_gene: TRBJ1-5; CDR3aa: CASSVAGTANQPQHF; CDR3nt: TGTGCCAGCAGCGTAGCCGGGACAGCAAATCAGCCCCAGCATTTT
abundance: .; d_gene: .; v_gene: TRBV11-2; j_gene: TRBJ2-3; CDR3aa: CASSLGGGASTDTQYF; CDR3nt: TGTGCCAGCAGCTTAGGAGGCGGTGCCAGCACAGATACGCAGTATTTT
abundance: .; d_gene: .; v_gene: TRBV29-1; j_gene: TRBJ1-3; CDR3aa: CSVEQVAGNTIYF; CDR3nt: TGCAGCGTTGAGCAGGTTGCTGGAAACACCATATATTTT
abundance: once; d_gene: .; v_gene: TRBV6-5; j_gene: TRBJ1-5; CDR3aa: CASSLAGSNQPQHF; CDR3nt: TGTGCCAGCAGCCTCGCGGGGAGCAATCAGCCCCAGCATTTT
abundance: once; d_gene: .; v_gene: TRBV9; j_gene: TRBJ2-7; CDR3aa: CASSVELARGEQYF; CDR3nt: TGTGCCAGCAGCGTAGAGTTGGCTAGGGGCGAGCAGTACTTC
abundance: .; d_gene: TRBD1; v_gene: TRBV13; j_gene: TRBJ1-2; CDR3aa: CASSLVTGTGYGYTF; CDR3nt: TGTGCCAGCAGCTTAGTTACGGGGACAGGCTATGGCTACACCTTC
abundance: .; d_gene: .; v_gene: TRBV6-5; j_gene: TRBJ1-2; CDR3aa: CASSYSGGGYTF; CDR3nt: TGTGCCAGCAGTTACTCAGGAGGGGGCTACACCTTC
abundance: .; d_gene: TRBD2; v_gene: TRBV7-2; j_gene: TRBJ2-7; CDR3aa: CASSLLAGSTYEQYF; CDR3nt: TGTGCCAGCAGCCTTCTAGCGGGATCCACCTACGAGCAGTACTTC
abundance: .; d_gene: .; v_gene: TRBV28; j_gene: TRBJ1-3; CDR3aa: CASSPPPGQSPGNTIYF; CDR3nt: TGTGCCAGCAGTCCTCCCCCCGGACAGTCACCTGGAAACACCATATATTTT
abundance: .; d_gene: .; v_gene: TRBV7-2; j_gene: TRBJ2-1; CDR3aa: CASSQQGSSNEQFF; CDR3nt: TGTGCCAGCAGCCAACAGGGATCGAGCAATGAGCAGTTCTTC
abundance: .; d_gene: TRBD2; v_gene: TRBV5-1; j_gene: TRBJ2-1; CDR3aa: CASSLTSGVTNEQFF; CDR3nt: TGCGCCAGCAGCTTGACTAGCGGGGTTACAAATGAGCAGTTCTTC
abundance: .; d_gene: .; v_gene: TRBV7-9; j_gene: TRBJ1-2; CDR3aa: CASSGWTDYGYTF; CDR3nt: TGTGCCAGCAGCGGGTGGACAGATTATGGCTACACCTTC
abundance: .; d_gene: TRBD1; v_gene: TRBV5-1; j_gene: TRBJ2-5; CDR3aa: CASSLGQGQETQYF; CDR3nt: TGCGCCAGCAGCTTGGGACAGGGCCAAGAGACCCAGTACTTC
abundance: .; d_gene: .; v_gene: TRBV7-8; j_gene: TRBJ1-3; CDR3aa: CASSLDSAIAGNTIYF; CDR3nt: TGTGCCAGCAGCCTGGACAGTGCTATCGCTGGAAACACCATATATTTT
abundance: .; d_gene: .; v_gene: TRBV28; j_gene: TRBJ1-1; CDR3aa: CASRTQQGWNTEAFF; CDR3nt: TGTGCCAGCAGAACACAACAGGGCTGGAACACTGAAGCTTTCTTT
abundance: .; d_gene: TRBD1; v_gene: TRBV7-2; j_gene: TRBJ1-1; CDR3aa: CASSFSGTGSEAFF; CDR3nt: TGTGCCAGCAGCTTTTCCGGGACAGGGTCTGAAGCTTTCTTT
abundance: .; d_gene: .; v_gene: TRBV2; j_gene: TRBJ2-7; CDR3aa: CACSGEAGSSYEQYF; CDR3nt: TGTGCCTGCTCGGGGGAGGCAGGCAGCTCCTACGAGCAGTACTTC
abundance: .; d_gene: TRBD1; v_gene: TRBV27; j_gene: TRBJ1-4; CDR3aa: CASSSTGESNEKLFF; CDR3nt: TGTGCCAGCAGTTCAACAGGGGAGTCTAATGAAAAACTGTTTTTT
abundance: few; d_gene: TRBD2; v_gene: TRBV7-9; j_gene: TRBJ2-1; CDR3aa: CASSPPTSGRVHEQFF; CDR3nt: TGTGCCAGCAGCCCCCCGACTAGCGGGAGGGTGCATGAGCAGTTCTTC
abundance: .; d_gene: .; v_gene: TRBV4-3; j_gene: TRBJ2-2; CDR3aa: CASSHAGGELFF; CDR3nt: TGCGCCAGCAGCCACGCGGGCGGGGAGCTGTTTTTT
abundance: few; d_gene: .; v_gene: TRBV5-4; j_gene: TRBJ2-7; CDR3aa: CASSNQGGDEQYF; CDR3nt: TGTGCCAGCAGCAACCAGGGGGGCGACGAGCAGTACTTC
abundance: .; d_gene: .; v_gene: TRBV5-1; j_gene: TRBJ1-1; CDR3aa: CASSLSLHGSNTEAFF; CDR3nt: TGCGCCAGCAGCTTGTCTCTGCACGGTTCGAACACTGAAGCTTTCTTT
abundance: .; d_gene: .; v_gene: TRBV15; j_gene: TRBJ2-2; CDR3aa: CATSRVRGVMGGELFF; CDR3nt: TGTGCCACCAGCAGAGTTCGTGGAGTTATGGGCGGGGAGCTGTTTTTT
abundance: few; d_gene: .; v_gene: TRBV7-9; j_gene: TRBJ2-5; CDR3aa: CASNNEAALHF; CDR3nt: TGTGCCAGCAACAACGAAGCGGCTCTGCACTTC
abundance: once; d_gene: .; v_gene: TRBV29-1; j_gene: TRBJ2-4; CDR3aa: CSADSKNIQYF; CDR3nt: TGCAGCGCGGACAGCAAAAACATTCAGTACTTC
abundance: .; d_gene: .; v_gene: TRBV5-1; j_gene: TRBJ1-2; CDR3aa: CASSQQNYGYTF; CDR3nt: TGCGCCAGCAGCCAACAAAACTATGGCTACACCTTC
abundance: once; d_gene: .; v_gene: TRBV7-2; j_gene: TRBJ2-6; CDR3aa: CASSYKSSGANVLTF; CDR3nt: TGTGCCAGCAGCTACAAAAGCTCTGGGGCCAACGTCCTGACTTTC
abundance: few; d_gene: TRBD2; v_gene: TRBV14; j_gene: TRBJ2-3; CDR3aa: CASSPGGYTQYF; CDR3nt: TGTGCCAGCAGCCCGGGGGGGTACACGCAGTATTTT
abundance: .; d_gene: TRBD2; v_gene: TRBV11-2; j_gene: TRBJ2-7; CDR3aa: CASSNRGLAASSYEQYF; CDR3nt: TGTGCCAGCAGCAACAGAGGGCTAGCGGCTAGCTCCTACGAGCAGTACTTC
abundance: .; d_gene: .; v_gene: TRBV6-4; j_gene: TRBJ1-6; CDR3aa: CASSVRADSPLHF; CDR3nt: TGTGCCAGCAGTGTGAGGGCGGATTCACCCCTCCACTTT
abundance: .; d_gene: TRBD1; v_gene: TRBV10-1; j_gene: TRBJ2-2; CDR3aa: CASSENRGIGELFF; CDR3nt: TGCGCCAGCAGCGAGAACAGGGGGATCGGGGAGCTGTTTTTT
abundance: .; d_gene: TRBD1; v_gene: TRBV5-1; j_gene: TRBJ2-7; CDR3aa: CASSLRPSGQTLSYEQYF; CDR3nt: TGCGCCAGCAGCTTGCGACCCTCGGGACAGACCCTCTCCTACGAGCAGTACTTC
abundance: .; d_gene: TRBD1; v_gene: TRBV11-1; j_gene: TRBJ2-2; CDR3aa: CASSPGTGVKIANTGELFF; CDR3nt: TGTGCCAGCAGCCCGGGGACAGGGGTTAAAATCGCGAACACCGGGGAGCTGTTTTTT